The next 24 T cell receptor beta chains were all read from a single sample in a study of tumor-infiltrating lymphocytes in oesophageal squamous cell carcinoma. TCRdb analysed the PCR reads with MiXCR anew, one entry per CDR3 protein. The sample yields over 10,000 distinct CDR3 sequences, more than 55% seen once. The sample consisted of esophageal tumor tissue. These receptors came from a female donor with esophageal squamous cell carcinoma.

CDR3: CASSQRDSSYNEQYF. CDR3 nucleotide sequence: TGTGCCAGCAGCCAAAGGGACAGCTCCTACAATGAGCAGTACTTC. This sequence joins TRBV7-8 and TRBJ2-5, with 7 bases identical to TRBD1. Germline V gives CDR1 SGHVS, CDR2 FQNEAQ. Trimming cost V 5 bases and J 11 bases; bases outside gene matches: 17. The CDR3 runs to 15 residues. Drawing the rest from reference TRBV7-8 and TRBJ2-5, the complete variable domain is GAGVSQSPRYKVAKRGQDVALRCDPISGHVSLFWYQQALGQGPEFLTYFQNEAQLDKSGLPSDRFFAERPEGSVSTLKIQRTQQEDSAVYLCASSQRDSSYNEQYFGPGTRLLVL.

The CDR3 reads CAWSFGYEQYF. The CDR3 DNA is TGTGCCTGGAGTTTCGGCTACGAGCAGTACTTC. The V gene is TRBV30, the J gene TRBJ1-1; D unclear. The DNA end is a closer match to TRBJ2-7, so the J assignment may be wrong. CDR1 and CDR2 from the germline V gene are GTSNPN and SVGIG (reference sequence). The CDR3 contains 11 residues.

The chain joins TRBV28 to TRBJ2-4; D is possibly TRBD2 (5 bases). The J call may not be correct, given that the DNA end is closer to TRBJ2-7. The CDR3 covers 14 residues. Germline CDR1 is MDHEN and CDR2 is SYDVKM. In DNA, the CDR3 is TGTGCCAGCAGTTCCGGACTCAACCGCTACGAGCAGTACTTC. Encoded protein: CASSSGLNRYEQYF.

V usage is TRBV12-3 or TRBV12-4 and J usage is TRBJ2-5; perhaps TRBD1 as D (6 bases). Trimming shortened V by 3 bases and J by 3 bases, and 11 bases separated the two germline ends. The CDR3 runs 14 residues. The CDR3 DNA reads as TGTGCCAGCAGTTTCGGGACAACCAAAGAGACCCAGTACTTC. Translating it yields CASSFGTTKETQYF.

V gene TRBV12-3 or TRBV12-4 combines with J gene TRBJ2-1; D call uncertain. The CDR3 spans 14 residues. With 5 bases removed from V and 3 bases from J, the gap between germline ends came to 11 bases. As DNA, the CDR3 is TGTGCCAGCAGTACGTCCGGGTACTACAATGAGCAGTTCTTC. This translates into CASSTSGYYNEQFF.

The J gene is TRBJ2-7, the V gene TRBV10-1; 12 bases agree with TRBD2. The DNA matches TRBJ2-1 better at its end, which makes the J call doubtful. Looked up from germline, CDR1 is WNHNN and CDR2 is SYGVQD (reference sequence). The CDR3 runs to 17 residues. This CDR3 is CASSARLAGGPSNEQFF. The CDR3 region has the DNA TGCGCCAGCAGTGCTCGGCTAGCGGGAGGGCCCTCGAATGAGCAGTTCTTC.

This sequence joins TRBV7-3 and TRBJ1-1, with D possibly TRBD1 on 5 matching bases. V lost 3 bases and J 5 bases, leaving 10 bases between the germline ends. The CDR3 totals 13 residues. CDR1 is SGHTA, CDR2 FQGTGA, per germline. CDR3 loop: CASSFGGGTEAFF. In nucleotides, the CDR3 is TGTGCCAGCAGCTTTGGGGGGGGGACTGAAGCTTTCTTT.

This clonotype was detected a few times. The chain carries TRBV7-6 and TRBJ2-2; D remains unclear. Trimming stripped 0 bases from V and 1 base from J, with 3 bases between. The germline V gene has CDR1 SGHVS and CDR2 FNYEAQ. CDR3 length: 14 amino acids. In DNA form, the CDR3 reads TGTGCCAGCAGCTTAGCGCAGAACACCGGGGAGCTGTTTTTT. As protein: CASSLAQNTGELFF.

The V gene is TRBV11-2, the J gene TRBJ2-5, with a tentative D call TRBD2 (6 bases). Between the trimmed V and J ends, which lost 3 bases and 5 bases, there was a span of 10 bases. The CDR3 sequence is 13 residues long. CDR1 SGHAT and CDR2 FQNNGV come from the germline V gene. In nucleotides, the CDR3 is TGTGCCAGCAGCTTTAGCGGCCGGGAGACCCAGTACTTC. This translates into CASSFSGRETQYF.

The rearrangement joins TRBV6-8 to TRBJ2-6; D is undetermined. The J call may be mistaken, given a closer DNA end match to TRBJ2-7. The CDR3 extends over 13 amino acids. Germline CDR1 and CDR2: MNHGY and SAAAGT. The chain's CDR3 is CASSVASSYEQYF. The CDR3 DNA sequence: TGTGCCAGCAGTGTTGCCAGCTCCTACGAGCAGTACTTC.

As regards this clonotype: A much more abundant neighbour one base away suggests this may be a read error. This chain uses TRBV27 with TRBJ2-1; D unresolved. Trimming cost V 5 bases and J 10 bases, with 18 bases left between them. This CDR3 has 14 amino acids. In germline, CDR1 is MNHEY, CDR2 SMNVEV (reference sequence). This CDR3 is CASSIGKTAYEQFF. As DNA, the CDR3 is TGTGCCAGCAGTATAGGCAAAACGGCCTACGAGCAGTTCTTC.

J is TRBJ1-2 and V is TRBV12-3 or TRBV12-4, with no clear D. The CDR3 runs to 16 residues. The ends were cut back, 1 base at V and 1 base at J, with 13 bases in the middle. CDR3 bases: TGTGCCAGCAGTTTAGGTATTGTGGGTCTTAACTATGGCTACACCTTC. It specifies CASSLGIVGLNYGYTF.

This clonotype has a count of ten or more. The chain is built from TRBV7-9 and TRBJ2-7; D not resolved. Germline assignment: CDR1 SEHNR and CDR2 FQNEAQ (reference sequence). V shed 5 bases and J shed 0 bases, with 8 bases lying between them. The CDR3 totals 13 residues. CDR3 sequence reads: CASSPLNSYEQYF. In DNA, the CDR3 is TGTGCCAGCAGCCCGCTGAACTCCTACGAGCAGTACTTC.

The V call is TRBV7-2, the J call TRBJ1-4; no firm D call. Trimming removed 1 base at V and 7 bases at J, with 10 bases between. The CDR3 has 14 residues. From germline, CDR1 is SGHTA and CDR2 FQGNSA. CDR3 amino acids: CASSLGASGEKLFF. As DNA, the CDR3 is TGTGCCAGCAGCTTAGGGGCGTCTGGTGAAAAACTGTTTTTT.

This clonotype was seen repeatedly, ten times or more. The chain joins TRBV24-1 to TRBJ2-1, with D possibly being TRBD2 (6 bases). The DNA matches TRBJ2-7 better at its end, which makes the J call doubtful. CDR3 size: 18 residues. Looked up from germline, CDR1 is KGHDR and CDR2 is SFDVKD. The CDR3 DNA reads as TGTGCCACCAGTGGTTACCGGGCGGGAAGGAGCTCCTACAATGAGCAGTACTTC. Amino acids: CATSGYRAGRSSYNEQYF.

The V call is TRBV10-3, the J call TRBJ2-3, with D perhaps TRBD2 (5 bases). Germline V lookup: CDR1 ENHRY, CDR2 SYGVKD. This CDR3 has 15 residues. V lost 5 bases, J lost 5 bases, and 17 bases lay in between. CDR3 coding DNA: TGTGCCATCAGTAGGACCGGGGAACGGGAAGATACGCAGTATTTT. Its protein is CAISRTGEREDTQYF.

This clonotype was counted many times. The rearrangement joins TRBV6-1 to TRBJ1-1; 7 bases agree with TRBD1. The CDR3 spans 16 residues. The V gene's germline CDR1 is MNHNS and CDR2 SASEGT. After removal of 6 bases from V and 0 bases from J, the junction contained 10 bases not matched to a gene. The chain's CDR3 is CASRLMGGQVNTEAFF. DNA of the CDR3: TGTGCCAGCAGACTGATGGGCGGACAGGTGAACACTGAAGCTTTCTTT.

V is TRBV7-6 and J is TRBJ2-6, with no clear D. Trimming took 4 bases from V and 7 from J, leaving 8 bases between them. The CDR3 is made up of 13 amino acids. Germline V gene data show CDR1 as SGHVS and CDR2 as FNYEAQ. The chain's CDR3 is CASSSMAANVLTF. In DNA form, the CDR3 reads TGTGCCAGCAGCTCGATGGCAGCCAACGTCCTGACTTTC.

In its sample, this clonotype ranks as medium-sized. J is TRBJ2-6 and V is TRBV25-1; no reliable D call. Germline V gene data show CDR1 as MGHDK and CDR2 as SYGVNS. V lost 6 bases to trimming and J lost 3 bases, with 15 bases between them. This CDR3 spans 16 amino acids. This CDR3 is CASRPPSADGANVLTF. CDR3 nucleotide sequence: TGTGCCAGCAGACCCCCCAGTGCGGATGGGGCCAACGTCCTGACTTTC.

The chain employs TRBV7-2 and TRBJ2-5; 12 bases map to TRBD2. The better agreement between TRBJ2-7 and the DNA end casts doubt on the J call. Per the germline V gene, CDR1 is SGHTA and CDR2 is FQGNSA. The CDR3 is made up of 14 amino acids. The CDR3 DNA reads as TGTGCCAGCAGCCCAGGACTAGCGGGAAACGAGCAGTACTTC. Translation gives CASSPGLAGNEQYF.

The chain recombines TRBV7-3 with TRBJ2-1; D unresolved. Germline V CDR1 and CDR2: SGHTA, FQGTGA. This CDR3 is 15 amino acids long. V lost 2 bases, J lost 0 bases, and 8 bases lay in between. This chain's CDR3 is CASSLGSSSYNEQFF. The CDR3 DNA reads TGTGCCAGCAGCTTAGGGTCCAGCTCCTACAATGAGCAGTTCTTC.

This clonotype was seen more than once but under ten times. The rearrangement links TRBV7-2 to TRBJ2-3; tentatively, D is TRBD2 (7 bases). Trimming shortened V by 2 bases and J by 0 bases, and 15 bases separated the two germline ends. Germline V gene sequence: CDR1 SGHTA, CDR2 FQGNSA. The CDR3 is 17 amino acids. As DNA, the CDR3 is TGTGCCAGCAGCTTAACGTTTCGGGGGGCTAGCACAGATACGCAGTATTTT. Translating gives CASSLTFRGASTDTQYF.

This chain connects TRBV7-2 to TRBJ2-4; TRBD1 might be the D (5 bases). Trimming left V 1 base short and J 13 bases short, with 11 bases between. The CDR3 contains 12 residues. Germline V gene data show CDR1 as SGHTA and CDR2 as FQGNSA. CDR3 DNA: TGTGCCAGCAGCTTAGTTGGGGCCGGCCAGTACTTC. Translating gives CASSLVGAGQYF.

The V and J genes are TRBV7-3 and TRBJ2-3; 8 bases map to TRBD2. With the DNA end fitting TRBJ2-7 better, the J assignment may be wrong. CDR1 SGHTA and CDR2 FQGTGA come from the germline V gene. The CDR3 loop spans 16 amino acids. The CDR3, as DNA: TGTGCCAGCAGCTTATTACCGGGACTAGGGAGGGATGAGCAGTACTTC. It translates to CASSLLPGLGRDEQYF.